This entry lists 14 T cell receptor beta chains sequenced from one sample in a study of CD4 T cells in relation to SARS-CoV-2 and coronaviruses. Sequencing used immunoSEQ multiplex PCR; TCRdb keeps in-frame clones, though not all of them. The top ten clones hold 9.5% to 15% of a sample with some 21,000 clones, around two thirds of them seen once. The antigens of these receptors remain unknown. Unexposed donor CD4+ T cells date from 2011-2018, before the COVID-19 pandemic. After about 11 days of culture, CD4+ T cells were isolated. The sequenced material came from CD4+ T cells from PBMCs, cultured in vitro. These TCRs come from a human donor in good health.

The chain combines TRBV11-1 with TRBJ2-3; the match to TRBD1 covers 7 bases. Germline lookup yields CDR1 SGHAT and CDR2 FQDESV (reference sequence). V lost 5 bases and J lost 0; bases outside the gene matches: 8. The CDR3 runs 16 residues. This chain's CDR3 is CASSARQGRSTDTQYF. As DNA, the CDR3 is TGTGCCAGCAGCGCACGACAGGGTCGCAGCACAGATACGCAGTATTTT.

Here the CDR3 DNA reads TGTGCCAGCAGCTGGGGGGCAGGGGCGATAAACACCGGGGAGCTGTTTTTT. It codes for CASSWGAGAINTGELFF. V is TRBV7-2 and J is TRBJ2-2, with D perhaps TRBD1 or TRBD2 (6 bases each). The CDR3 consists of 17 residues. Per germline, CDR1 SGHTA and CDR2 FQGNSA. Trimming took off 4 bases at V and 2 bases at J, with 17 bases between the two ends.

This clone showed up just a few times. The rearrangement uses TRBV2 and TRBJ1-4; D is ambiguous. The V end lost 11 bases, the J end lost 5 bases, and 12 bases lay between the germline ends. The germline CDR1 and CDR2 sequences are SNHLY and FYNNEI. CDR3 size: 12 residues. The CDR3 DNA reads TGTGCCGGTCAAGGATCGAATGAAAAACTGTTTTTT. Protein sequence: CAGQGSNEKLFF.

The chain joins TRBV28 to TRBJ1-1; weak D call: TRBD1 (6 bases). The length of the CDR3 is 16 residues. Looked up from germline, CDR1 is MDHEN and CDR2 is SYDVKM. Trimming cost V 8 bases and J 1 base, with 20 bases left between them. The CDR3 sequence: CASLLGQGLSNTEAFF. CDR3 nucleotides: TGTGCCAGCCTACTGGGTCAGGGGCTCTCGAACACTGAAGCTTTCTTT. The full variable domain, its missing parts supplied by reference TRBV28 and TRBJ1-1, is DVKVTQSSRYLVKRTGEKVFLECVQDMDHENMFWYRQDPGLGLRLIYFSYDVKMKEKGDIPEGYSVSREKKERFSLILESASTNQTSMYLCASLLGQGLSNTEAFFGQGTRLTVV.

The CDR3, as DNA: TGTGCCAGCAGCCTCCCGGTGGGCTACACCTTC. Its protein product is CASSLPVGYTF. The rearrangement uses TRBV28 and TRBJ1-2, with unresolved D. The CDR3 totals 11 residues. In germline, CDR1 is MDHEN, CDR2 SYDVKM. The V and J ends lost 6 bases and 8 bases respectively, with 10 bases between them.

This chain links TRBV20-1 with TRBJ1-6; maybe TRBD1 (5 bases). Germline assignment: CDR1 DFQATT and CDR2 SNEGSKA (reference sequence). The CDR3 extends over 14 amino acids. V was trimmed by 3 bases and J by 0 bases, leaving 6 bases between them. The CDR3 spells CSASDSSYNSPLHF. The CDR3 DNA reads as TGCAGTGCTAGTGACAGCTCCTATAATTCACCCCTCCACTTT.

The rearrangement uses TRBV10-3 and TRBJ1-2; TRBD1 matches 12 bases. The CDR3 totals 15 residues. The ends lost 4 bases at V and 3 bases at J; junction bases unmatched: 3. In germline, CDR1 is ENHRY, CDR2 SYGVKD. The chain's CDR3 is CAISGGTGGDYGYTF. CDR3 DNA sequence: TGTGCCATCAGTGGCGGGACAGGGGGCGACTATGGCTACACCTTC.

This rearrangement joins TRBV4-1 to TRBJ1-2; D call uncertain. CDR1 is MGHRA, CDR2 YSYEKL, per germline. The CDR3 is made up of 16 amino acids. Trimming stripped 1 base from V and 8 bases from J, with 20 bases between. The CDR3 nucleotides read TGCGCCAGCAGCCAAGGCCTTGTACCGGACGGAGGGGGCTACACCTTC. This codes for CASSQGLVPDGGGYTF.

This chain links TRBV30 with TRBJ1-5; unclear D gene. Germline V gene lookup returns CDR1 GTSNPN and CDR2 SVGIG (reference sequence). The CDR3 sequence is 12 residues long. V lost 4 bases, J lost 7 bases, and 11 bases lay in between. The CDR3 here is CAWMEEWQPQHF. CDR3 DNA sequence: TGTGCCTGGATGGAGGAATGGCAGCCCCAGCATTTT.

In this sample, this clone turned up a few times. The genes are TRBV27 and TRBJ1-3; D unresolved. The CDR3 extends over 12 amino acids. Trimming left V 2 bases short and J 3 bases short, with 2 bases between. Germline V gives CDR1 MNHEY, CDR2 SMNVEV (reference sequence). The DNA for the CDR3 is TGTGCCAGCAGTTTAAGTGGAAACACCATATATTTT. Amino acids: CASSLSGNTIYF.

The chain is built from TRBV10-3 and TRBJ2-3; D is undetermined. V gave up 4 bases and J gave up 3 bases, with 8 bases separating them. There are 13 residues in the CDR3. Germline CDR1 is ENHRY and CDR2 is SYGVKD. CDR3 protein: CAISVYETDTQYF. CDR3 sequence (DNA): TGTGCCATCAGTGTATACGAAACAGATACGCAGTATTTT.

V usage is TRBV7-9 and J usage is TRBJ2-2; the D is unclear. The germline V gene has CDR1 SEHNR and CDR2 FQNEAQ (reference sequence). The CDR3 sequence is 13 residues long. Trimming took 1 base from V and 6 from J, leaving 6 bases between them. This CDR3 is CASSLEVPGELFF. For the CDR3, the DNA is TGTGCCAGCAGCTTAGAGGTGCCCGGGGAGCTGTTTTTT.

This CDR3 is CASRWREGLRTDTQYF. The CDR3 DNA follows: TGTGCCAGCCGTTGGCGGGAGGGCCTTCGCACAGATACGCAGTATTTT. The gene calls are TRBV5-5 and TRBJ2-3, with 9 positions matching TRBD2. V shed 7 bases and J 1 base; nucleotides not matched to a gene: 10. The CDR3 has 16 amino acids. Germline V gives CDR1 SGHKS, CDR2 YYEKEE (reference sequence).

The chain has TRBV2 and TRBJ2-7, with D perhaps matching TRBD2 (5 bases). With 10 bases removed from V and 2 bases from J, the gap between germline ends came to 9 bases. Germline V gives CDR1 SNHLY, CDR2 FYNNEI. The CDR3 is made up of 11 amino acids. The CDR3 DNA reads TGTGCCATCGGGAACACCTACGAGCAGTACTTC. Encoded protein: CAIGNTYEQYF.